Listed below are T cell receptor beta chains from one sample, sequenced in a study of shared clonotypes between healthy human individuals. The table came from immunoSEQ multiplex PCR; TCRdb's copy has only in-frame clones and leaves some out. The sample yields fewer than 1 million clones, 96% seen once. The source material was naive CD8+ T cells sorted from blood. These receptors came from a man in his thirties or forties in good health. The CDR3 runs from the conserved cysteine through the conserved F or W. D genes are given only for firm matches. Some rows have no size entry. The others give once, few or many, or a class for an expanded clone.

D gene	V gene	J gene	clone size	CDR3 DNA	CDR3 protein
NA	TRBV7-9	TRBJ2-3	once	TGTGCCAGCAGCTTCAGCCAAGAGACTAGCACAGATACGCAGTATTTT	CASSFSQETSTDTQYF
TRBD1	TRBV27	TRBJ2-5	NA	TGTGCCAGCAGTTCGGCGAACAGGGGGCGAGAGACCCAGTACTTC	CASSSANRGRETQYF
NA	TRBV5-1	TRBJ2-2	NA	TGCGCCAGCAGCTTAAGAATAGGGAACACCGGGGAGCTGTTTTTT	CASSLRIGNTGELFF
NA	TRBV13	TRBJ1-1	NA	TGTGCCAGCAGCCCGGAGGGAGCGGATGAAGCTTTCTTT	CASSPEGADEAFF
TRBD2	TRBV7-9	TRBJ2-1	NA	TGTGCCAGCAGCTACGGGACTAGCGGGAGTGAGGGGTTCTTC	CASSYGTSGSEGFF
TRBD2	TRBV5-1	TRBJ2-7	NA	TGCGCCAGCAGCTGGACTAGCGGCATCTACGAGCAGTACTTC	CASSWTSGIYEQYF
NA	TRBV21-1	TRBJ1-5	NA	TGTGCCAGCAGCAAAGGACGGAGAGGGGACCATTTT	CASSKGRRGDHF
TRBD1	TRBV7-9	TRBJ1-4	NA	TGTGCCAGCAGCTTAAAAGGACAGGGGAAGGAAAAACTGTTTTTT	CASSLKGQGKEKLFF
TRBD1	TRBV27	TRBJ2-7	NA	TGTGCCAGCAGCCGGAAGGACAGGGGGCTAACTACGTCCCGATTGGCGTACGAGCAGTACTTC	CASSRKDRGLTTSRLAYEQYF
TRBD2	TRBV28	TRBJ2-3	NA	TGTGCCAGCAGTTTCTTAGCGGGAGCAGATACGCAGTATTTT	CASSFLAGADTQYF
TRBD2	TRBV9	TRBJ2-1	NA	TGTGCCAGCAGCGTAGGAGGGGCGCGGGGGGGAGGGAATGAGCAGTTCTTC	CASSVGGARGGGNEQFF
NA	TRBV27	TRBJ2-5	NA	TGTGCCAGCAGTTTCATTAATTCAGAGACCCAGTACTTC	CASSFINSETQYF
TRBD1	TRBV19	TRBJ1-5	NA	TGTGCCAGTGACAGGGGGTACGGCAATCAGCCCCAGCATTTT	CASDRGYGNQPQHF
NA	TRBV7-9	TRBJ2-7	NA	TGTGCCAGCAGCTTAGAATCGGGACGGCAAGCCTACGAGCAGTACTTC	CASSLESGRQAYEQYF
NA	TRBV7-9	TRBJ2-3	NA	TGTGCCAGCAGCTTAGCGGGAGGCTCTATAGGCTCAGATACGCAGTATTTT	CASSLAGGSIGSDTQYF
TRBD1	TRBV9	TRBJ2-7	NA	TGTGCCAGCAGTTCCGGGACAGGGTTCGACGAGCAGTACTTC	CASSSGTGFDEQYF
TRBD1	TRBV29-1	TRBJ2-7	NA	TGCAGCGTTGAGGGTTGGGCAGGGGGCTACGAGCAGTACTTC	CSVEGWAGGYEQYF
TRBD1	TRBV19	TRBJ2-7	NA	TGTGCCAGTAGTCCCACAGGGGGCGGCACCTACGAGCAGTACTTC	CASSPTGGGTYEQYF
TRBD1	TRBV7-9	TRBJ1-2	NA	TGTGCCAGCAGCTCCCCAGGACAGGGTGGTAGGGCTAACTATGGCTACACCTTC	CASSSPGQGGRANYGYTF
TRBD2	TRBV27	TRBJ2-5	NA	TGTGCCAGCAGTTTTGGCGGGAGGCGCGAGACCCAGTACTTC	CASSFGGRRETQYF
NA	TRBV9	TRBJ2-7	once	TGTGCCAGCAGCGTATCCGGGAAGGAAATTCCCTACGAGCAGTACTTC	CASSVSGKEIPYEQYF
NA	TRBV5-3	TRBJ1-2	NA	TGTGCCAGAAGCTTGGGTTTACCCGGCTACACCTTC	CARSLGLPGYTF
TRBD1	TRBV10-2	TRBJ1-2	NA	TGCGCCAGCAGTGAGGGGGGACAGTTCTATGGCTACACCTTC	CASSEGGQFYGYTF
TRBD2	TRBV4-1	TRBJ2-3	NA	TGCGCCAGCAGCCACAGGGCTAGCGGGATCGTGAGCACAGATACGCAGTATTTT	CASSHRASGIVSTDTQYF
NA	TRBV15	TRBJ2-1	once	TGTGCCACCAGCAGTGACACCTACAATGAGCAGTTCTTC	CATSSDTYNEQFF
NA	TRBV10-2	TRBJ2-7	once	TGCGCCAGCGGATCCAGGGACTACGAGCAGTACTTC	CASGSRDYEQYF
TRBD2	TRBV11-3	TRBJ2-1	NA	TGTGCCAGCCTAAGATTGGGGAAGAGCGGGAGGCCCCCCGCTGAGCAGTTCTTC	CASLRLGKSGRPPAEQFF
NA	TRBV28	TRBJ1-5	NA	TGTGCCAGCAGTTTTGAGGGTGCGAGCAATCAGCCCCAGCATTTT	CASSFEGASNQPQHF
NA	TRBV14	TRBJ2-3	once	TGTGCCAGCAGCCCCAGCGAGGGTAGTTTCTACACAGATACGCAGTATTTT	CASSPSEGSFYTDTQYF
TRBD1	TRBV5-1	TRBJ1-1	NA	TGCGCCAGCAGCTTGGGCCAGGGGGCAGAAGCTTTCTTT	CASSLGQGAEAFF
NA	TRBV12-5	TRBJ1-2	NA	TGTGCTAGTGGTTTACAGGCGTACTATGGCTACACCTTC	CASGLQAYYGYTF